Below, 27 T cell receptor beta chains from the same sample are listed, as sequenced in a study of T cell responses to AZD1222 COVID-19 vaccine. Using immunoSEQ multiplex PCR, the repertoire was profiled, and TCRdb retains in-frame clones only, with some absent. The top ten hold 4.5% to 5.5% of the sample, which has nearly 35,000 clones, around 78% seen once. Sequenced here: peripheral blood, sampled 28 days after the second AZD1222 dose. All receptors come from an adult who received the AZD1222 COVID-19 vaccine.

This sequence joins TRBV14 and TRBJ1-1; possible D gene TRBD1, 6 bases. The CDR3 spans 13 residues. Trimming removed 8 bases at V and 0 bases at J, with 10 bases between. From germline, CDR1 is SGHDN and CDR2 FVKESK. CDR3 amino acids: CASGQKVNTEAFF. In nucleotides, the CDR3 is TGTGCCAGCGGACAGAAGGTGAACACTGAAGCTTTCTTT.

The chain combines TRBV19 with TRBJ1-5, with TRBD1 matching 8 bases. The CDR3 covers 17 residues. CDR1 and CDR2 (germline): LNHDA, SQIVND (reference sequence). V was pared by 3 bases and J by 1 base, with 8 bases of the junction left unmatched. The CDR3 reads CASSIHAGGQSNQPQHF. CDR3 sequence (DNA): TGTGCCAGTAGTATTCATGCAGGGGGCCAGAGCAATCAGCCCCAGCATTTT.

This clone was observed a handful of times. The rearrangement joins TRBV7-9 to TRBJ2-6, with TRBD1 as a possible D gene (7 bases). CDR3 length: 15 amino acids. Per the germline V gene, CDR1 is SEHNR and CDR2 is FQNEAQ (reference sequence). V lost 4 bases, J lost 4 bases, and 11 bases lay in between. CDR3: CASSSGGPGANVLTF. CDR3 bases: TGTGCCAGCAGCTCAGGGGGGCCCGGGGCCAACGTCCTGACTTTC.

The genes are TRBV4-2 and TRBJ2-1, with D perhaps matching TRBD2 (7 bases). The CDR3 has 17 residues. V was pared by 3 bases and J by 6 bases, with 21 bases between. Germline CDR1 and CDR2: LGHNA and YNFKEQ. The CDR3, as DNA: TGTGCCAGCAGCCACCCCGGAGGAGGGGGGGTCCTCAATGAGCAGTTCTTC. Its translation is CASSHPGGGGVLNEQFF.

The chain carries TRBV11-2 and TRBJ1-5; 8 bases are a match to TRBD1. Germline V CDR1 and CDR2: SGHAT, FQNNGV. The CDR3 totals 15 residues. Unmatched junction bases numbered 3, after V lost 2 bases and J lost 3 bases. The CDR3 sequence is CASSLRTGINQPQHF. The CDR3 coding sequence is TGTGCCAGCAGCTTACGGACAGGGATCAATCAGCCCCAGCATTTT. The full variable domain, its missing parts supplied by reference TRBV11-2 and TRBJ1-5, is EAGVAQSPRYKIIEKRQSVAFWCNPISGHATLYWYQQILGQGPKLLIQFQNNGVVDDSQLPKDRFSAERLKGVDSTLKIQPAKLEDSAVYLCASSLRTGINQPQHFGDGTRLSIL.

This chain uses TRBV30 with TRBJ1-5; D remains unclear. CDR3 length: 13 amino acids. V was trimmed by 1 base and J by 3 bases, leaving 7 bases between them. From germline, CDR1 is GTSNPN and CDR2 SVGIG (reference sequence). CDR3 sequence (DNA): TGTGCCTGGAGTGAATCAGTCAATCAGCCCCAGCATTTT. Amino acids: CAWSESVNQPQHF.

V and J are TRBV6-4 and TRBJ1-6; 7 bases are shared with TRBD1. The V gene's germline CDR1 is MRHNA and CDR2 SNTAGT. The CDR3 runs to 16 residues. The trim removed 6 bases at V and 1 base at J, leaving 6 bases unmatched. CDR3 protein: CASRIAGGSYNSPLHF. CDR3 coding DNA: TGTGCCAGCAGAATTGCAGGGGGATCCTATAATTCACCCCTCCACTTT.

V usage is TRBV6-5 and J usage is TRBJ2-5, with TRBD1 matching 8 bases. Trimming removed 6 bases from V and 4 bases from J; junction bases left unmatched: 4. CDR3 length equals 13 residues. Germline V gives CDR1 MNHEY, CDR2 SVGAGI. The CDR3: CASRMTGVETQYF. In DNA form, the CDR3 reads TGTGCCAGCAGAATGACAGGGGTAGAGACCCAGTACTTC.

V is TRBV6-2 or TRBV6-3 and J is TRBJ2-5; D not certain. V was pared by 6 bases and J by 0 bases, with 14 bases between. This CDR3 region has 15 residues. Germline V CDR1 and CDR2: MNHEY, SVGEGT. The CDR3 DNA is TGTGCCAGCAGCCGTGGGCGACGATACCAAGAGACCCAGTACTTC. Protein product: CASSRGRRYQETQYF.

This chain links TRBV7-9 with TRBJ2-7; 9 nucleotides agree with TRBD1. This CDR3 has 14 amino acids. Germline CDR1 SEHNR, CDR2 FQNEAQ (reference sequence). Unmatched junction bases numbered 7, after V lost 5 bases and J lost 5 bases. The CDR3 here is CASSSTGTGNEQYF. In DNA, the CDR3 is TGTGCCAGCAGCAGTACCGGGACAGGGAACGAGCAGTACTTC.

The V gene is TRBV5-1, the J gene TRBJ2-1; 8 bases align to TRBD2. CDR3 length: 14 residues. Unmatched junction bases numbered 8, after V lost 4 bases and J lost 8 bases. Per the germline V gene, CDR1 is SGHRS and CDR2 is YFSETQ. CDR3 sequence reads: CASSTGGPVYEQFF. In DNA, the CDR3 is TGCGCCAGCAGCACGGGGGGGCCTGTCTATGAGCAGTTCTTC. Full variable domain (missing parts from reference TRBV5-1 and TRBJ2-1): KAGVTQTPRYLIKTRGQQVTLSCSPISGHRSVSWYQQTPGQGLQFLFEYFSETQRNKGNFPGRFSGRQFSNSRSEMNVSTLELGDSALYLCASSTGGPVYEQFFGPGTRLTVL.

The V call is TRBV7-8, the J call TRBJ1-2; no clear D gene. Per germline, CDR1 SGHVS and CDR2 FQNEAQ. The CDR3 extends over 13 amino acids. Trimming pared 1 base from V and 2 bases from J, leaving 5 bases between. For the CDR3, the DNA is TGTGCCAGCAGCTTAGAACAGAACTATGGCTACACCTTC. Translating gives CASSLEQNYGYTF.

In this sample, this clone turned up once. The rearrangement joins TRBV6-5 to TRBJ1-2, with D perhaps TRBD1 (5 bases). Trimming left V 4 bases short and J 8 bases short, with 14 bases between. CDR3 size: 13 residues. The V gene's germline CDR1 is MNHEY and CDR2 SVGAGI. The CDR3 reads CASSLGRDGGYTF. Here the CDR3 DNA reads TGTGCCAGCAGTTTAGGAAGGGACGGAGGCTACACCTTC.

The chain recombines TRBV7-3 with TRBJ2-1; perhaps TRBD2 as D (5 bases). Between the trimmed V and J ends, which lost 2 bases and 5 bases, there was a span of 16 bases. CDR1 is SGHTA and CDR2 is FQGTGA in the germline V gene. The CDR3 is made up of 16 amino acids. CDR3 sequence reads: CASSLGSGRAHNEQFF. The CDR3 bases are TGTGCCAGCAGCTTAGGGTCTGGGCGGGCGCACAATGAGCAGTTCTTC.

The CDR3 DNA reads as TGTGCCAGCAGCTTAAGACTAGCGGGGGGAATCACAGATACGCAGTATTTT. Translation: CASSLRLAGGITDTQYF. V usage is TRBV7-2 and J usage is TRBJ2-3, with TRBD2 matching over 13 bases. The germline V gene has CDR1 SGHTA and CDR2 FQGNSA. This CDR3 has 17 amino acids. V was pared by 2 bases and J by 2 bases, with 4 bases of the junction left unmatched. The entire variable domain, with the rest obtained from reference TRBV7-2 and TRBJ2-3, is as follows: GAGVSQSPSNKVTEKGKDVELRCDPISGHTALYWYRQSLGQGLEFLIYFQGNSAPDKSGLPSDRFSAERTGGSVSTLTIQRTQQEDSAVYLCASSLRLAGGITDTQYFGPGTRLTVL.

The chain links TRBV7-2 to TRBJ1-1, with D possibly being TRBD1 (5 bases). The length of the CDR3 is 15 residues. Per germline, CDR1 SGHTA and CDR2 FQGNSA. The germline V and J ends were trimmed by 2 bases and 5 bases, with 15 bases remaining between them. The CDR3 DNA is TGTGCCAGCAGCTTAATCTCGTACGGGGGTACTGAAGCTTTCTTT. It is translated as CASSLISYGGTEAFF.

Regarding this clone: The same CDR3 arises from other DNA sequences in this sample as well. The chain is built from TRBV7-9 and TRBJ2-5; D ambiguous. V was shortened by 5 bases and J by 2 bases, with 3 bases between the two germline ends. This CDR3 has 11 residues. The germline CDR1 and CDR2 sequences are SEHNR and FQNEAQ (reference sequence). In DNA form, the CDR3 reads TGTGCCAGCAGCCCTCAAGAGACCCAGTACTTC. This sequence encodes CASSPQETQYF.

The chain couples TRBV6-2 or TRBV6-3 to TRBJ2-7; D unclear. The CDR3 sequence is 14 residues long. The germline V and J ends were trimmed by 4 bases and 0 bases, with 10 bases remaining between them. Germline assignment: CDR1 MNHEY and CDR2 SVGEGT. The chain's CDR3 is CASSSPTVSYEQYV. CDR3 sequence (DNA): TGTGCCAGCAGTTCCCCGACTGTCTCCTACGAGCAGTACGTC.

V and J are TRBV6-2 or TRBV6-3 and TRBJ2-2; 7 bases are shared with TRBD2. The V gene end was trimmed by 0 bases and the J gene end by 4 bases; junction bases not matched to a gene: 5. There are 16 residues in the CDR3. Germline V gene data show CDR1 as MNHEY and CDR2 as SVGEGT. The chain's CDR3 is CASSYSAGVSTGELFF. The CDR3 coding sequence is TGTGCCAGCAGTTACTCGGCGGGAGTCTCCACCGGGGAGCTGTTTTTT.

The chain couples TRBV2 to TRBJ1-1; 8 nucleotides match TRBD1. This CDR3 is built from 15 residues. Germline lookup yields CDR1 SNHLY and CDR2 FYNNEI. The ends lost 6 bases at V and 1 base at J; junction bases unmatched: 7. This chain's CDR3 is CASRDRGGGNTEAFF. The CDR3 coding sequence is TGTGCCAGCAGAGACAGGGGTGGTGGGAACACTGAAGCTTTCTTT.

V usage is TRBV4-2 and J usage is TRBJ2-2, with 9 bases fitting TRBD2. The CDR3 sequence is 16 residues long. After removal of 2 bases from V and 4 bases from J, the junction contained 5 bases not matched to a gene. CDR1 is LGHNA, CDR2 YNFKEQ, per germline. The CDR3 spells CASSQLTSGGTGELFF. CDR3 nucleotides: TGTGCCAGCAGCCAATTGACTAGCGGAGGCACCGGGGAGCTGTTTTTT.

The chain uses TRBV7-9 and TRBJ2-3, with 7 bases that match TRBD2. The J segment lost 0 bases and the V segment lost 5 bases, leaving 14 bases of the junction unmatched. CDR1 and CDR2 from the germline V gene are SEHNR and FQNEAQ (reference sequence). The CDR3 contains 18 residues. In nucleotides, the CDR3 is TGTGCCAGCAGCCCTAGGCTCTCTAGCGGAACTAGCACAGATACGCAGTATTTT. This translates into CASSPRLSSGTSTDTQYF.

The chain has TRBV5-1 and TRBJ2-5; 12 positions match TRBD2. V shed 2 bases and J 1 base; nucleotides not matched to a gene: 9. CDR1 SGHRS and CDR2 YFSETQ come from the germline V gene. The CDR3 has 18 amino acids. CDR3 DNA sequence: TGCGCCAGCAGCTTATCTCCCCTGACTAGCGGGGGCCAAGAGACCCAGTACTTC. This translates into CASSLSPLTSGGQETQYF.

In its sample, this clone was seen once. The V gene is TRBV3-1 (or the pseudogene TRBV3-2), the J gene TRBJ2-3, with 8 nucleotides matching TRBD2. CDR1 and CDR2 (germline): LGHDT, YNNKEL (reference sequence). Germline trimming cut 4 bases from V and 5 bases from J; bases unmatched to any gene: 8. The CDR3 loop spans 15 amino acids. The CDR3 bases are TGTGCCAGCAGCCCCGATGGGGCGGGAGGAGATACGCAGTATTTT. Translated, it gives CASSPDGAGGDTQYF.

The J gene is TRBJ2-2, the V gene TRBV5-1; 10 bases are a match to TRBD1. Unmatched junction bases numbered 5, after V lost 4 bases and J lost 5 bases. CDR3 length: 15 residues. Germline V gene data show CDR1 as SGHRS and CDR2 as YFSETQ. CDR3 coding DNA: TGCGCCAGCAGCAGAGACAGGGGGCCGACCGGGGAGCTGTTTTTT. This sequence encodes CASSRDRGPTGELFF.

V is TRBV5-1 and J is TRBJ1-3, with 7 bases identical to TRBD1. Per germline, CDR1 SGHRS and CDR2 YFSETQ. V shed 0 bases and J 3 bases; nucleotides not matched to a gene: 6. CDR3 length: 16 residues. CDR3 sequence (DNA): TGCGCCAGCAGCTTGGAAACGACAGGGTTTGGAAACACCATATATTTT. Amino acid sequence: CASSLETTGFGNTIYF. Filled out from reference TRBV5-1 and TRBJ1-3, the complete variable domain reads KAGVTQTPRYLIKTRGQQVTLSCSPISGHRSVSWYQQTPGQGLQFLFEYFSETQRNKGNFPGRFSGRQFSNSRSEMNVSTLELGDSALYLCASSLETTGFGNTIYFGEGSWLTVV.

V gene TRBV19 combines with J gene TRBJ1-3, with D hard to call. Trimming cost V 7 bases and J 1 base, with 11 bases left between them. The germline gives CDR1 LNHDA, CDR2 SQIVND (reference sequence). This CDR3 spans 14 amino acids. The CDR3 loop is CASTRGDSGNTIYF. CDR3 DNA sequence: TGTGCCAGTACCCGCGGGGATTCTGGAAACACCATATATTTT.